The 5 T cell receptor beta chains below were found in one sample sequenced in a study of regulatory T cells in long-lasting Graves disease (TCRdb year 2021). The time point label here, explained by the study, means: newly diagnosed GD, antithyroid drugs for less than 3 months. For both TCR sequencing and RNA sequencing, RNA was extracted from PBMCs in TRIzol. The library was made by multiplex PCR. Reads for this sample came from an Illumina HiSeq 4000. CDR3 regions were amplified by Arm-PCR with iRepertoire HTBI primers to construct TCR beta libraries. TCRdb cleaned the public reads at Q25 with fastp, built clones with MiXCR and kept in-frame beta chains. Entries are consolidated by CDR3 protein sequence, retaining the most common genes and DNA. This sample lists 420,000 or so distinct CDR3 sequences; about 16% were detected once. The leading ten clones occupy approximately 22% of the sample. The same data also went into a second study, on T cells in Graves' hyperthyroidism and ophthalmopathy.

The sequencing used peripheral blood mononuclear cells (PBMCs), collected at new diagnosis, from a patient treated with antithyroid drugs. Receptors originate from a woman in her late teens or twenties with Graves disease. Donor details come from another sample of the same person, matched by shared clones.

The sample holds many counts of this clonotype. The chain joins TRBV20-1 to TRBJ2-1; the D gene is possibly TRBD1 (6 bases). With 2 bases removed from V and 0 bases from J, the gap between germline ends came to 17 bases. The CDR3 covers 17 residues. Germline V gives CDR1 DFQATT, CDR2 SNEGSKA (reference sequence). The CDR3 reads CSARKDTGLTSYNEQFF. The CDR3, as DNA: TGCAGTGCTAGAAAGGATACAGGGCTCACCTCCTACAATGAGCAGTTCTTC.

This clonotype was counted only a few times. The CDR3 DNA sequence: TGTGCCAGCGGGGACAGTTTCCCTTGGAAGAACTCCTACGAGCAGTACTTC. Encoded protein: CASGDSFPWKNSYEQYF. The chain joins TRBV6-1 to TRBJ2-7, with 7 bases identical to TRBD1. This CDR3 contains 17 residues. Germline CDR1 is MNHNS and CDR2 is SASEGT. V shed 8 bases and J 0 bases; nucleotides not matched to a gene: 16.

This clonotype was seen only a few times. The chain couples TRBV11-3 to TRBJ1-3; D gene ambiguous. V dropped 3 bases and J dropped 0 bases, with 9 bases sitting between them. Germline lookup yields CDR1 SGHNT and CDR2 YENEEA. The CDR3 covers 15 residues. CDR3: CASSLNIISGNTIYF. The CDR3 DNA reads TGTGCCAGCAGCTTGAACATCATCTCTGGAAACACCATATATTTT.

The rearrangement joins TRBV7-8 to TRBJ2-5; 7 nucleotides line up with TRBD2. Unmatched junction bases numbered 12, after V lost 5 bases and J lost 0 bases. Looked up from germline, CDR1 is SGHVS and CDR2 is FQNEAQ. The CDR3 is made up of 17 amino acids. The CDR3 nucleotides are TGTGCCAGCAGCCAGAATCGGGCTAGCGGAAACCAAGAGACCCAGTACTTC. The encoded protein is CASSQNRASGNQETQYF.

This sequence joins TRBV30 and TRBJ1-1, with a possible D match to TRBD1 (5 bases). Between the trimmed V and J ends, which lost 4 bases and 2 bases, there was a span of 14 bases. Germline CDR1 is GTSNPN and CDR2 is SVGIG (reference sequence). CDR3 length: 14 amino acids. The CDR3 DNA reads as TGTGCCTGGAACGAGGGACGGACTAACACTGAAGCTTTCTTT. Amino acid sequence: CAWNEGRTNTEAFF.